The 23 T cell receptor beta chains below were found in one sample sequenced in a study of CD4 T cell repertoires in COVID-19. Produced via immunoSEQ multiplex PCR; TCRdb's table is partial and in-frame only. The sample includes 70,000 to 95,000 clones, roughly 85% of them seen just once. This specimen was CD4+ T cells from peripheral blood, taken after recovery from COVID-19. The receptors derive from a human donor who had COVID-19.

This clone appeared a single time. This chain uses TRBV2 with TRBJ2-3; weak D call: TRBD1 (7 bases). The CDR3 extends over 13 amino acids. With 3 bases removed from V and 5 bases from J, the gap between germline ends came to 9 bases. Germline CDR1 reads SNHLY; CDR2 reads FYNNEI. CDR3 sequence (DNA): TGTGCCAGCAGTGATCAGGGGGGAGATACGCAGTATTTT. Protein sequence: CASSDQGGDTQYF.

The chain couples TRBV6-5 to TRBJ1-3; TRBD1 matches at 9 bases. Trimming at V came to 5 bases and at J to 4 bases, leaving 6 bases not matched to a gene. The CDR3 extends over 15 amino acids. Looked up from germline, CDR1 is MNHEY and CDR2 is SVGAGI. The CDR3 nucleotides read TGTGCCAGCAGTCCAGACAGGGGGTCCGGAAACACCATATATTTT. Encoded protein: CASSPDRGSGNTIYF.

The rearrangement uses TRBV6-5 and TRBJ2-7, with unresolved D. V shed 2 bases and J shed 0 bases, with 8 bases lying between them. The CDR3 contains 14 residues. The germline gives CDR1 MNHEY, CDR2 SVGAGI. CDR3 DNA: TGTGCCAGCAGTTACGACGTATCCTCCTACGAGCAGTACTTC. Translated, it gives CASSYDVSSYEQYF.

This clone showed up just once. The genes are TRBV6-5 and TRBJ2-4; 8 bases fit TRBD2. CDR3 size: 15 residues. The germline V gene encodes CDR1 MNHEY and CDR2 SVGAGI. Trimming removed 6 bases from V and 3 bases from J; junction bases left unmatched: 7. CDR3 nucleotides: TGTGCCAGCAGCGGGGGGGGGCCTGACAAAAACATTCAGTACTTC. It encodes CASSGGGPDKNIQYF.

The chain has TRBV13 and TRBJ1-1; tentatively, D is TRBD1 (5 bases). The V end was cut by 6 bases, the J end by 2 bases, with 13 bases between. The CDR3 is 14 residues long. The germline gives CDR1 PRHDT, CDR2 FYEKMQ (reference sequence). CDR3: CASSRLTANTEAFF. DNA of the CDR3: TGTGCCAGCAGTCGCCTGACAGCTAACACTGAAGCTTTCTTT.

CDR3 loop: CASSQGGKSSYEQYF. The CDR3 bases are TGTGCCAGCAGCCAAGGAGGGAAGAGCTCCTACGAGCAGTACTTC. The chain employs TRBV3-1 (or the pseudogene TRBV3-2) and TRBJ2-7, with D tentatively TRBD2 (5 bases). Deletions cut 1 base from V and 0 bases from J, with 10 bases between. Per germline, CDR1 LGHDT and CDR2 YNNKEL (reference sequence). The CDR3 extends over 15 amino acids.

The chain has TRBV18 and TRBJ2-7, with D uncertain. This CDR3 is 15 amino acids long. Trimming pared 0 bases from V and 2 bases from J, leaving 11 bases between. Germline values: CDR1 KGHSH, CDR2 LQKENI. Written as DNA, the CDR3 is TGTGCCAGCTCACCACCCAACACAGCTACCTACGAGCAGTACTTC. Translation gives CASSPPNTATYEQYF. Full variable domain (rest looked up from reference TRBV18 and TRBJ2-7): NAGVMQNPRHLVRRRGQEARLRCSPMKGHSHVYWYRQLPEEGLKFMVYLQKENIIDESGMPKERFSAEFPKEGPSILRIQQVVRGDSAAYFCASSPPNTATYEQYFGPGTRLTVT.

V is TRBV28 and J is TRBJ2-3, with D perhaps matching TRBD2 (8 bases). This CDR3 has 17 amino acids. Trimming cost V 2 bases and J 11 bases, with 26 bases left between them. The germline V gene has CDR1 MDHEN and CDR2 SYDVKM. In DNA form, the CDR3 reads TGTGCCAGCAGTTTAATGGCTAGCGGGTTCCTCAGGGGGGGGCAGTATTTT. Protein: CASSLMASGFLRGGQYF.

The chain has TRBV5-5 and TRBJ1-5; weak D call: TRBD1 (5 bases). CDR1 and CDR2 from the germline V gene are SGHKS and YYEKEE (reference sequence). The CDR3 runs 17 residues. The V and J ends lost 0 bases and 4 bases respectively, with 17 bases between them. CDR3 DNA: TGTGCCAGCAGCTTGGCCTCTTGGGGGTACGGGAATCAGCCCCAGCATTTT. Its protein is CASSLASWGYGNQPQHF.

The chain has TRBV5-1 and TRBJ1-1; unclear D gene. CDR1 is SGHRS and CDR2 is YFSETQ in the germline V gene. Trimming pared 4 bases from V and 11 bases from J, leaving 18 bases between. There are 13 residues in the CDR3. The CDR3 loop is CASSLVGFSTAFF. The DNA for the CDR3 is TGCGCCAGCAGCCTTGTTGGGTTCAGTACCGCTTTCTTT.

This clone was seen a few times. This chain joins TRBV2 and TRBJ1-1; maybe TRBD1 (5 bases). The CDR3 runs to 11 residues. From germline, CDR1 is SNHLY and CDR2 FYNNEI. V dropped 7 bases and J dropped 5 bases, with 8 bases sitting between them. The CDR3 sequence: CASTGGTEAFF. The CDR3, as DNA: TGTGCCAGCACCGGGGGGACTGAAGCTTTCTTT.

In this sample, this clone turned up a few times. The CDR3 protein is CASSPRGDLTGELFF. The CDR3 coding sequence is TGTGCCAGCAGTCCCCGTGGGGATCTCACCGGGGAGCTGTTTTTT. The chain carries TRBV6-4 and TRBJ2-2; no reliable D call. V lost 5 bases to trimming and J lost 4 bases, with 14 bases between them. Germline CDR1 is MRHNA and CDR2 is SNTAGT. The CDR3 length is 15 residues.

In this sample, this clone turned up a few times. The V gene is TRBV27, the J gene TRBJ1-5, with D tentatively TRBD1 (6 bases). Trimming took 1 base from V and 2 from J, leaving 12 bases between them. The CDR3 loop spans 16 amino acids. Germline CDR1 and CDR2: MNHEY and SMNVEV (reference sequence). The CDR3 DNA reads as TGTGCCAGCAGTTTATGGGCAGGGGCAGGCAATCAGCCCCAGCATTTT. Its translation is CASSLWAGAGNQPQHF.

As DNA, the CDR3 is TGTGCCAGCAGCGGCCGGGACAGGGGGCCTCGAAACATTCAGTACTTC. This gives the protein CASSGRDRGPRNIQYF. This chain joins TRBV28 and TRBJ2-4; the match to TRBD1 covers 12 bases. The CDR3 loop spans 16 amino acids. Germline values: CDR1 MDHEN, CDR2 SYDVKM. Losses at the gene ends were 6 bases for V and 6 bases for J; bases not matched to a gene: 9.

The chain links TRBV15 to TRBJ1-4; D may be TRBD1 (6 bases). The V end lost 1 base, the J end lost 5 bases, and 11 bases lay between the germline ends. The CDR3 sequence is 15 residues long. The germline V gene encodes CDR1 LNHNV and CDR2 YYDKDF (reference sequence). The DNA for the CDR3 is TGTGCCACCAGCAGAGTCAGGACAGAGAATGAAAAACTGTTTTTT. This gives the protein CATSRVRTENEKLFF.

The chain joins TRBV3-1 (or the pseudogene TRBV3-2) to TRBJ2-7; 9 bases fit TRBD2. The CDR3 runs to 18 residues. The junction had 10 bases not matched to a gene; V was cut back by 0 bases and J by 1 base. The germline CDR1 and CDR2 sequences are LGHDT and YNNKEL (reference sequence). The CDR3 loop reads CASSQDPPYSGGSYEQYF. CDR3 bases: TGTGCCAGCAGCCAAGATCCTCCCTACAGCGGGGGGTCCTACGAGCAGTACTTC.

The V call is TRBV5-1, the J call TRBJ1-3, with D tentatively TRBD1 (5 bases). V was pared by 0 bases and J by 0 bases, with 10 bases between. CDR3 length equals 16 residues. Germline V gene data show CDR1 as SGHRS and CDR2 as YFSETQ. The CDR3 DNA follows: TGCGCCAGCAGCTTGGGCCAGGGAACCTCTGGAAACACCATATATTTT. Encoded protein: CASSLGQGTSGNTIYF.

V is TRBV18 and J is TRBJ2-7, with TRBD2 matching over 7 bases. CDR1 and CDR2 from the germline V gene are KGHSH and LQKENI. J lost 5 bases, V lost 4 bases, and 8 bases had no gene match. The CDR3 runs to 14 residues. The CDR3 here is CASSRLGRGDEQYF. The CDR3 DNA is TGTGCCAGCTCACGCCTGGGCCGGGGGGACGAGCAGTACTTC.

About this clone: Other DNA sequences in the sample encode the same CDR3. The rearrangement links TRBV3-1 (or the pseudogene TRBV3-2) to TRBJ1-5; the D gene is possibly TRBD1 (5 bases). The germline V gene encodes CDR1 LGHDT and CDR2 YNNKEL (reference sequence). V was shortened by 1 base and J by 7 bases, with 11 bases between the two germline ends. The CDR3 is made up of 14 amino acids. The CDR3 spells CASSQAGGNQPQHF. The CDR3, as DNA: TGTGCCAGCAGCCAAGCCGGGGGAAACCAGCCCCAGCATTTT.

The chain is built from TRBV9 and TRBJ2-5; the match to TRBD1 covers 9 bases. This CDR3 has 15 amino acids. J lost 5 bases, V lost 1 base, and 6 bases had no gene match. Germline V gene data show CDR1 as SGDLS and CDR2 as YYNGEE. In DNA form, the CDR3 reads TGTGCCAGCAGCGTAATGGGACAGGGATCGGAGACCCAGTACTTC. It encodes CASSVMGQGSETQYF. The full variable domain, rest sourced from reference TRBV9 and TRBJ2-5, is DSGVTQTPKHLITATGQRVTLRCSPRSGDLSVYWYQQSLDQGLQFLIQYYNGEERAKGNILERFSAQQFPDLHSELNLSSLELGDSALYFCASSVMGQGSETQYFGPGTRLLVL.

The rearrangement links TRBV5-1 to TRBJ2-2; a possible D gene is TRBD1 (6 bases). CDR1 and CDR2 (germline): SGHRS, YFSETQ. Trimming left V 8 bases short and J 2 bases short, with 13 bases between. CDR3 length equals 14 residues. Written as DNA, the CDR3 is TGCGCCAGTGGGCAGGGGATTAACACCGGGGAGCTGTTTTTT. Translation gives CASGQGINTGELFF.

CDR3 sequence reads: CASSEASRNSVVTLHF. CDR3 nucleotide sequence: TGTGCCAGCAGTGAAGCGTCTCGGAACAGTGTAGTCACCCTCCACTTT. The V and J genes are TRBV6-1 and TRBJ1-6; D not certain. Germline CDR1 is MNHNS and CDR2 is SASEGT. This CDR3 spans 16 amino acids. V was clipped by 0 bases and J by 14 bases, with 20 bases between them.

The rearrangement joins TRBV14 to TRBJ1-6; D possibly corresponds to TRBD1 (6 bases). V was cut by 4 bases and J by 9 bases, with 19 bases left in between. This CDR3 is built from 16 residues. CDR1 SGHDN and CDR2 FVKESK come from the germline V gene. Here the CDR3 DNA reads TGTGCCAGCAGCCCCGTAGGGGGGGGGAACTTTTCACCCCTCCACTTT. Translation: CASSPVGGGNFSPLHF.